This T cell receptor (beta chain) was sequenced in a study of low-dose radiotherapy and immunotherapy resistance in tumors. Between the trimmed V and J ends, which lost 0 bases and 7 bases, there was a span of 10 bases. From germline, CDR1 is LNHNV and CDR2 YYDKDF (reference sequence). The CDR3 extends over 13 amino acids. Time point reported: after trial treatment. Indicated treatment: LDRT plus nivolumab, ipilimumab, low-dose cyclophosphamide and aspirin (RACIN trial). Donors, who were enrolled in a single-arm phase I dose-escalation trial, received nivolumab, ipilimumab, aspirin, low-dose cyclophosphamide and low-dose radiotherapy. Eligibility criteria specified advanced solid malignancies devoid of tumor-infiltrating lymphocytes. TRAV- and TRBV-specific primers primed first-strand cDNA, covering alpha and beta chains. The TCRs were subjected to amplification over 20 PCR cycles employing a constant-region primer in conjunction with a V-primer adapter. The authors amplified isolated mRNA by in vitro transcription. A single record per CDR3 protein comes from TCRdb applying MiXCR to the reads. This repertoire shows just over 90,000 distinct CDR3 sequences, 20% to 25% found once; its top ten account for 9.5% to 15%.

The clonotype comes from a female donor with ovarian cancer. The gene calls are TRBV15 and TRBJ2-7; D remains ambiguous. The input for sequencing was PBMCs, taken after low-dose radiotherapy plus immunotherapy. In nucleotides, the CDR3 is TGTGCCACCAGCAGAGATCACCGCGCAGAGCAGTACTTC. Its translation: CATSRDHRAEQYF.